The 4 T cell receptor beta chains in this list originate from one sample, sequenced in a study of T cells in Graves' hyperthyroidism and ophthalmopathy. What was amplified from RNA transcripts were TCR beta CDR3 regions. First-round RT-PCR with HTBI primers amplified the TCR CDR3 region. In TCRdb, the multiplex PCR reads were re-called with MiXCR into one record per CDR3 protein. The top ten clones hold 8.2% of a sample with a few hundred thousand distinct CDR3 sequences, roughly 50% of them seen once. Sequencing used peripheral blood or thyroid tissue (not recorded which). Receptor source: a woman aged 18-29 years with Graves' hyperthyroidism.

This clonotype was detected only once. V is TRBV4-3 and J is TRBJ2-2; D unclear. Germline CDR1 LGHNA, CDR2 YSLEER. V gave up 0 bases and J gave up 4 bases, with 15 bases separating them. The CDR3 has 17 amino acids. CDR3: CASSQEEVTHLTGELFF. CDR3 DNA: TGCGCCAGCAGCCAAGAAGAGGTTACCCATCTCACCGGGGAGCTGTTTTTT.

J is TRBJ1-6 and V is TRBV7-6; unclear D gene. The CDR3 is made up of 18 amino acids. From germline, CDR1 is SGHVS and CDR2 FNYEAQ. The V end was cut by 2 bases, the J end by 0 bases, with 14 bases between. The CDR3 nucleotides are TGTGCCAGCAGCTTATTTAACCGCCAGATCTCCTATAATTCACCCCTCCACTTT. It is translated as CASSLFNRQISYNSPLHF.

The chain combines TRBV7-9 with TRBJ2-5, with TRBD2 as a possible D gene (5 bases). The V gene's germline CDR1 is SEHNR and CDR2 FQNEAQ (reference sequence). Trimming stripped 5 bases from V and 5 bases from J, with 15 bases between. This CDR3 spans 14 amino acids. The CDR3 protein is CASSETTGSETQYF. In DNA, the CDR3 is TGTGCCAGCAGCGAAACTACGGGGAGTGAGACCCAGTACTTC. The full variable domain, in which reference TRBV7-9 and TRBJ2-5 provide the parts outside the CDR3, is DTGVSQNPRHKITKRGQNVTFRCDPISEHNRLYWYRQTLGQGPEFLTYFQNEAQLEKSRLLSDRFSAERPKGSFSTLEIQRTEQGDSAMYLCASSETTGSETQYFGPGTRLLVL.

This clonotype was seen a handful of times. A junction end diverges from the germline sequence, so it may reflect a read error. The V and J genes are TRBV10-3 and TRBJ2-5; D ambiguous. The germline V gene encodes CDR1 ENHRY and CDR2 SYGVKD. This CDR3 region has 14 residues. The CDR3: CASSYFDSKETQYF. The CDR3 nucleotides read TGTGCCAGCAGTTACTTTGACTCAAAAGAGACCCAGTACTTC.